These 31 T cell receptor beta chains were all obtained from the same sample, sequenced in a study of cytomegalovirus exposure and HLA in healthy donors. Primers included in the PCR were 60 Vbeta and 13 Jbeta primers. Sequencing used immunoSEQ multiplex PCR; TCRdb keeps in-frame clones, though not all of them. The data show around 150,000 clones, roughly 80% seen once. Sequenced sample: PBMCs. The origin of the receptors is a male donor in good health and CMV-seropositive.

V usage is TRBV5-6 and J usage is TRBJ2-3; D may be TRBD2 (6 bases). Trimming stripped 2 bases from V and 8 bases from J, with 15 bases between. Germline V gene data show CDR1 as SGHDT and CDR2 as YYEEEE. CDR3 length: 14 amino acids. CDR3 residues: CASSLRLGEGTQYF. The CDR3 bases are TGTGCCAGCAGCTTACGACTAGGCGAAGGTACGCAGTATTTT.

Turning to this clone: Within the sample, other DNA sequences also encode this same CDR3. J is TRBJ2-7 and V is TRBV27, with D uncertain. The V and J ends lost 0 bases and 0 bases respectively, with 6 bases between them. This CDR3 comprises 14 residues. Germline V gene sequence: CDR1 MNHEY, CDR2 SMNVEV (reference sequence). The chain's CDR3 is CASSLSSGSYEQYF. CDR3 nucleotide sequence: TGTGCCAGCAGTTTATCTTCGGGCTCCTACGAGCAGTACTTC.

The CDR3 sequence is CASSPRLAGGRNTQYF. CDR3 coding DNA: TGTGCCAGCTCACCCCGACTAGCGGGAGGTAGGAATACGCAGTATTTT. The genes are TRBV18 and TRBJ2-3, with 13 bases matching TRBD2. This CDR3 is 16 amino acids long. Germline CDR1 KGHSH, CDR2 LQKENI. Trimming removed 3 bases from V and 7 bases from J; junction bases left unmatched: 7.

The chain couples TRBV9 to TRBJ1-2; D call uncertain. Between the trimmed V and J ends, which lost 4 bases and 8 bases, there was a span of 9 bases. In germline, CDR1 is SGDLS, CDR2 YYNGEE. The CDR3 is 11 residues long. The chain's CDR3 is CASSSRSGYTF. The CDR3 region has the DNA TGTGCCAGCAGCTCCCGTAGCGGCTACACCTTC.

The V and J genes are TRBV7-2 and TRBJ2-7; perhaps TRBD2 as D (5 bases). Germline CDR1 reads SGHTA; CDR2 reads FQGNSA. This CDR3 is built from 14 residues. Trimming removed 0 bases from V and 4 bases from J, with 10 bases in between. CDR3 loop: CASSLALREYEQYF. The CDR3 region has the DNA TGTGCCAGCAGCTTAGCTCTCCGGGAATACGAGCAGTACTTC.

This chain uses TRBV27 with TRBJ1-2; D is unresolved. Germline V lookup: CDR1 MNHEY, CDR2 SMNVEV (reference sequence). Deletions cut 3 bases from V and 2 bases from J, with 13 bases between. There are 15 residues in the CDR3. Written as DNA, the CDR3 is TGTGCCAGCAGTTTCGGGTCGTCCCCCAACTATGGCTACACCTTC. Protein sequence: CASSFGSSPNYGYTF.

The V gene is TRBV14, the J gene TRBJ2-6; 11 bases are a match to TRBD1. Germline trimming cut 5 bases from V and 1 base from J; bases unmatched to any gene: 13. The CDR3 is 20 residues long. From germline, CDR1 is SGHDN and CDR2 FVKESK. CDR3 sequence: CASSVNRDRGLKSGANVLTF. The CDR3 DNA follows: TGTGCCAGCAGCGTGAACCGGGACAGGGGGTTAAAATCTGGGGCCAACGTCCTGACTTTC.

This chain uses TRBV9 with TRBJ2-3; 7 bases fit TRBD2. Germline V gene data show CDR1 as SGDLS and CDR2 as YYNGEE. The V segment lost 7 bases and the J segment 7 bases; nucleotides outside the gene matches: 15. The length of the CDR3 is 15 residues. The CDR3 DNA follows: TGTGCCAGCTCCGTGGAGGGACTAACTCAGCATACGCAGTATTTT. Protein: CASSVEGLTQHTQYF.

The rearrangement links TRBV7-6 to TRBJ2-2; TRBD1 might be the D (5 bases). Germline values: CDR1 SGHVS, CDR2 FNYEAQ. The CDR3 runs 16 residues. Trimming left V 2 bases short and J 0 bases short, with 10 bases between. The CDR3 here is CASSLKGPANTGELFF. The CDR3 DNA follows: TGTGCCAGCAGCTTAAAGGGGCCCGCGAACACCGGGGAGCTGTTTTTT.

About this clone: The same CDR3 is also encoded by other DNA sequences in this sample. The CDR3 region is CASSRGRNTEAFF. The CDR3 DNA reads as TGTGCCAGTAGTAGGGGCAGAAACACTGAAGCTTTCTTT. The chain combines TRBV19 with TRBJ1-1; D may be TRBD1 (5 bases). The V end was cut by 4 bases, the J end by 2 bases, with 8 bases between. Germline V gene data show CDR1 as LNHDA and CDR2 as SQIVND (reference sequence). The CDR3 covers 13 residues.

The J gene is TRBJ1-2, the V gene TRBV4-1; no reliable D call. V dropped 1 base and J dropped 5 bases, with 23 bases sitting between them. This CDR3 region has 18 residues. Germline values: CDR1 MGHRA, CDR2 YSYEKL. CDR3 region: CASSQGTMYRVDLYGYTF. CDR3 DNA: TGCGCCAGCAGCCAAGGGACTATGTATCGGGTTGACCTGTATGGCTACACCTTC.

The rearrangement links TRBV5-1 to TRBJ2-5, with 7 bases identical to TRBD1. Germline V gene lookup returns CDR1 SGHRS and CDR2 YFSETQ. The CDR3 spans 16 residues. V shed 5 bases, J shed 5 bases, and the junction held 15 bases outside the gene matches. The CDR3 DNA follows: TGCGCCAGCAGGTACCGGCCAAGGGGGCTTGAGGAGACCCAGTACTTC. Protein product: CASRYRPRGLEETQYF. Variable domain in full (rest from reference TRBV5-1 and TRBJ2-5): KAGVTQTPRYLIKTRGQQVTLSCSPISGHRSVSWYQQTPGQGLQFLFEYFSETQRNKGNFPGRFSGRQFSNSRSEMNVSTLELGDSALYLCASRYRPRGLEETQYFGPGTRLLVL.

V is TRBV6-5 and J is TRBJ1-5, with D hard to call. The germline CDR1 and CDR2 sequences are MNHEY and SVGAGI. V was trimmed by 6 bases and J by 3 bases, leaving 15 bases between them. The CDR3 length is 15 residues. CDR3 sequence reads: CASREGGRYNQPQHF. The CDR3 nucleotides read TGTGCCAGCAGAGAGGGAGGGCGGTACAATCAGCCCCAGCATTTT.

This clone came up a few times. The chain links TRBV7-9 to TRBJ1-2; D remains unclear. The length of the CDR3 is 11 residues. Germline loops: CDR1 SEHNR, CDR2 FQNEAQ (reference sequence). Deletions cut 3 bases from V and 8 bases from J, with 7 bases between. This CDR3 reads CASSFQAGYTF. CDR3 coding DNA: TGTGCCAGCAGCTTCCAGGCGGGCTACACCTTC.

The chain uses TRBV28 and TRBJ2-3, with D possibly matching TRBD2 (5 bases). CDR1 and CDR2 (germline): MDHEN, SYDVKM. The CDR3 is 13 residues long. V was cut by 8 bases and J by 1 base, with 10 bases left in between. The CDR3 is CASGRDRTDTQYF. For the CDR3, the DNA is TGTGCCAGCGGCCGGGATCGCACAGATACGCAGTATTTT.

The chain uses TRBV6-6 and TRBJ2-2, with D possibly matching TRBD2 (6 bases). Germline V gene sequence: CDR1 MNHNY, CDR2 SVGAGI (reference sequence). V was shortened by 10 bases and J by 4 bases, with 16 bases between the two germline ends. The CDR3 consists of 14 residues. As DNA, the CDR3 is TGTGCCACCGCTCTGGCGGGAAGCACCGGGGAGCTGTTTTTT. Translating it yields CATALAGSTGELFF.

This rearrangement joins TRBV7-2 to TRBJ1-5; D is unclear. Germline-derived CDR1 and CDR2 are SGHTA and FQGNSA. Trimming cost V 4 bases and J 0 bases, with 10 bases left between them. This CDR3 comprises 15 residues. CDR3: CASSSVAHSNQPQHF. The CDR3 DNA reads as TGTGCCAGCAGCTCGGTCGCGCATAGCAATCAGCCCCAGCATTTT.

V is TRBV10-3 and J is TRBJ2-7; maybe TRBD1 (6 bases). CDR1 ENHRY and CDR2 SYGVKD come from the germline V gene. V was pared by 9 bases and J by 7 bases, with 16 bases between. This CDR3 has 12 residues. In DNA, the CDR3 is TGTGCCATACAGGGTGCCCCGAGGGAGCAGTACTTC. Translation: CAIQGAPREQYF.

The rearrangement uses TRBV30 and TRBJ2-5; D ambiguous. Germline loops: CDR1 GTSNPN, CDR2 SVGIG (reference sequence). V was trimmed by 2 bases and J by 1 base, leaving 8 bases between them. The CDR3 has 13 amino acids. CDR3 DNA sequence: TGTGCCTGGAGTCGTAGGAGCCAAGAGACCCAGTACTTC. This codes for CAWSRRSQETQYF.

The chain employs TRBV5-1 and TRBJ2-5; the D is unclear. The V gene lost 0 bases and the J gene lost 5 bases, with 8 bases spanning the gap. The CDR3 is 13 residues long. Germline CDR1 reads SGHRS; CDR2 reads YFSETQ. This CDR3 reads CASSLDVRETQYF. The CDR3 bases are TGCGCCAGCAGCTTGGATGTTCGGGAGACCCAGTACTTC. Together with reference TRBV5-1 and TRBJ2-5, the CDR3 gives the full variable domain: KAGVTQTPRYLIKTRGQQVTLSCSPISGHRSVSWYQQTPGQGLQFLFEYFSETQRNKGNFPGRFSGRQFSNSRSEMNVSTLELGDSALYLCASSLDVRETQYFGPGTRLLVL.

The V gene is TRBV5-6, the J gene TRBJ1-2; 7 nucleotides agree with TRBD1. V was clipped by 0 bases and J by 10 bases; unmatched bases: 9. The CDR3 runs to 14 residues. CDR1 is SGHDT, CDR2 YYEEEE, per germline. This chain's CDR3 is CASSLATAGGVYTF. The CDR3 region has the DNA TGTGCCAGCAGCTTGGCCACGGCAGGGGGAGTCTACACCTTC.

The rearrangement links TRBV7-9 to TRBJ2-5; possibly TRBD2 for D (5 bases). V was pared by 4 bases and J by 7 bases, with 19 bases between. There are 15 residues in the CDR3. Germline V CDR1 and CDR2: SEHNR, FQNEAQ (reference sequence). The CDR3 DNA reads as TGTGCCAGCAGCTATACCGGGATCACCGAGAGGACCCAGTACTTC. Residues: CASSYTGITERTQYF.

V gene TRBV27 combines with J gene TRBJ2-5; 9 bases line up with TRBD1. With 5 bases clipped from V and 2 bases from J, the junction kept 6 bases outside the gene matches. Germline loops: CDR1 MNHEY, CDR2 SMNVEV (reference sequence). This CDR3 comprises 15 residues. CDR3 DNA sequence: TGTGCCAGCAGTGTCCGGGACAGGGTACAAGAGACCCAGTACTTC. It specifies CASSVRDRVQETQYF.

The chain couples TRBV12-5 to TRBJ2-3, with D perhaps matching TRBD2 (5 bases). The CDR3 sequence is 13 residues long. CDR1 and CDR2 (germline): LGHNT, FRNRAP. V lost 7 bases and J lost 6, with 14 bases in between. CDR3 region: CASAIGGADTQYF. The CDR3 DNA is TGTGCTAGTGCCATTGGAGGAGCGGATACGCAGTATTTT.

This chain connects TRBV30 to TRBJ2-7; D is possibly TRBD1 (6 bases). The CDR3 spans 12 residues. Germline values: CDR1 GTSNPN, CDR2 SVGIG (reference sequence). V shed 5 bases and J shed 2 bases, with 10 bases lying between them. The CDR3 DNA reads TGTGCCTGGGCAACAGGGACCTACGAGCAGTACTTC. As protein: CAWATGTYEQYF.

This clone showed up just once. The chain is built from TRBV30 and TRBJ2-5; 7 nucleotides match TRBD2. This CDR3 contains 17 residues. Germline values: CDR1 GTSNPN, CDR2 SVGIG (reference sequence). Trimming removed 2 bases from V and 4 bases from J; junction bases left unmatched: 16. CDR3 nucleotides: TGTGCCTGGAGTCCCGCATCTTTTAAGACTAGCAGAGAGACCCAGTACTTC. Translation gives CAWSPASFKTSRETQYF.

This clone showed up just once. The V call is TRBV6-5, the J call TRBJ2-7; TRBD2 aligns across 8 bases. The V gene's germline CDR1 is MNHEY and CDR2 SVGAGI. J was trimmed by 4 bases and V by 5 bases; bases with no gene match: 7. The CDR3 contains 14 residues. The CDR3 loop is CASSEPGTSYEQYF. The CDR3 DNA follows: TGTGCCAGCAGTGAACCAGGGACTAGTTACGAGCAGTACTTC.

The chain couples TRBV6-1 to TRBJ1-2, with 7 bases lining up with TRBD1. The CDR3 spans 18 residues. Germline lookup yields CDR1 MNHNS and CDR2 SASEGT. J was trimmed by 4 bases and V by 3 bases; bases with no gene match: 17. In DNA form, the CDR3 reads TGTGCCAGCAGTGAGCCCGCGGACAGGAGTAGCCTCAGCTATGGCTACACCTTC. Amino acid sequence: CASSEPADRSSLSYGYTF.

This clone was found a few times. The rearrangement links TRBV6-5 to TRBJ2-1; 13 nucleotides line up with TRBD2. Germline V gene lookup returns CDR1 MNHEY and CDR2 SVGAGI. V shed 5 bases and J 7 bases; nucleotides not matched to a gene: 5. The CDR3 extends over 15 amino acids. CDR3 sequence reads: CASSGLAGERNEQFF. Here the CDR3 DNA reads TGTGCCAGCAGTGGACTAGCGGGAGAAAGGAATGAGCAGTTCTTC.

The chain links TRBV18 to TRBJ1-3; unclear D gene. Germline CDR1 reads KGHSH; CDR2 reads LQKENI. This CDR3 region has 16 residues. Trimming removed 4 bases at V and 0 bases at J, with 13 bases between. The CDR3: CASSLLDGSSGNTIYF. The CDR3, as DNA: TGTGCCAGCTCACTCCTGGACGGGAGCTCTGGAAACACCATATATTTT.

This chain links TRBV7-9 with TRBJ2-1; D is undetermined. Trimming took off 1 base at V and 11 bases at J, with 18 bases between the two ends. CDR1 and CDR2 (germline): SEHNR, FQNEAQ (reference sequence). The CDR3 has 15 amino acids. CDR3 sequence: CASSLDELTQNQQFF. CDR3 sequence (DNA): TGTGCCAGCAGCTTAGATGAGCTTACTCAAAATCAGCAGTTCTTC.